The T cell receptor beta chain under discussion was sequenced for a study of cytomegalovirus exposure and HLA in healthy donors. Clones were read by immunoSEQ multiplex PCR, and TCRdb kept only the in-frame ones, dropping some. The sample lists 200,000 or so clones; 84% were seen once. Unmatched junction bases numbered 13, after V lost 6 bases and J lost 5 bases. The CDR3 length is 16 residues. Per germline, CDR1 SNHLY and CDR2 FYNNEI. General study results and limits: A subsequent analysis found that TCR clusters from the first cohort also tended to co-occur in the 120 or so validation repertoires, with about 94% of cluster scores above 0.

Worth noting for this clone: What it recognizes is unknown.

The gene calls are TRBV2 and TRBJ2-1; 7 bases map to TRBD2. This receptor was identified in a woman in her twenties or thirties in good health and CMV-seropositive. The sequenced sample was PBMCs. The CDR3: CASRDPASGENNEQFF. In nucleotides, the CDR3 is TGTGCCAGCAGGGACCCCGCTAGCGGAGAGAACAATGAGCAGTTCTTC.